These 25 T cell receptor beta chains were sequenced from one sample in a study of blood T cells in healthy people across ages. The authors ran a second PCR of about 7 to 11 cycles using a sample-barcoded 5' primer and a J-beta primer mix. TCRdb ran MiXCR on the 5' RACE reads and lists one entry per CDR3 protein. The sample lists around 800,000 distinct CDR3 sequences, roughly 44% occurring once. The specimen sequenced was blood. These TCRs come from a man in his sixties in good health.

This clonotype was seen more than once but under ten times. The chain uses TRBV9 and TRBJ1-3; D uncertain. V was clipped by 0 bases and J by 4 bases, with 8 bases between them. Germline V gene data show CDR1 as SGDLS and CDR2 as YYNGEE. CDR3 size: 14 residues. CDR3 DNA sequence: TGTGCCAGCAGCGTAGGCACAGTCGGAAACACCATATATTTT. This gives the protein CASSVGTVGNTIYF.

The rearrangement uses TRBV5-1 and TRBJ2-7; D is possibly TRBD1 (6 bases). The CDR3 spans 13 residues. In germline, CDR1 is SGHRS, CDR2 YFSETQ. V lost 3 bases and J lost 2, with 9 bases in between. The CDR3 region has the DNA TGCGCCAGCAGCTGGACAGTGGCCTACGAGCAGTACTTC. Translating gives CASSWTVAYEQYF.

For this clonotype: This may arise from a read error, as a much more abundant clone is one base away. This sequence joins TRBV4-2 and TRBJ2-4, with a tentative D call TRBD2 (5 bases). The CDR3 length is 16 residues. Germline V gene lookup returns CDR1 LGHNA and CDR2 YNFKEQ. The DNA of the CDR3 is TGTGCCGGCAGTTCCGCCGGAGGCAGAGAGCAAAACATTCAGTACTTC. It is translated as CAGSSAGGREQNIQYF.

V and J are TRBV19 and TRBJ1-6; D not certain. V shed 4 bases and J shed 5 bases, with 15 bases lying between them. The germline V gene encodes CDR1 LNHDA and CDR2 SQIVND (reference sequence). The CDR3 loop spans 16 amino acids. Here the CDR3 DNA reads TGTGCCAGTAGTACTTCAAACGGGATTCATAATTCACCCCTCCACTTT. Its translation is CASSTSNGIHNSPLHF.

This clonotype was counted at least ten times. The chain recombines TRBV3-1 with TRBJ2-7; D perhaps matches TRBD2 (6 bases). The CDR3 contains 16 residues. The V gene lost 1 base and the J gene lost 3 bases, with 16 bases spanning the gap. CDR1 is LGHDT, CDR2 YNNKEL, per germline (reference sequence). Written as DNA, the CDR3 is TGTGCCAGCAGCCAAGTGGGCGGCTCGGGGGTCTACGAGCAGTACTTC. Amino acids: CASSQVGGSGVYEQYF.

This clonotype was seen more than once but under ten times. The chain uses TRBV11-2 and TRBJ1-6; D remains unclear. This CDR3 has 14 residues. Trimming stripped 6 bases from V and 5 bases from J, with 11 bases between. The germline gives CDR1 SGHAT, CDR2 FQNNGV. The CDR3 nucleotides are TGTGCCAGCAGTCGCGGGCCTAATAATTCACCCCTCCACTTT. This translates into CASSRGPNNSPLHF. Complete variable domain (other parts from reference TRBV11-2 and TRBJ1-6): EAGVAQSPRYKIIEKRQSVAFWCNPISGHATLYWYQQILGQGPKLLIQFQNNGVVDDSQLPKDRFSAERLKGVDSTLKIQPAKLEDSAVYLCASSRGPNNSPLHFGNGTRLTVT.

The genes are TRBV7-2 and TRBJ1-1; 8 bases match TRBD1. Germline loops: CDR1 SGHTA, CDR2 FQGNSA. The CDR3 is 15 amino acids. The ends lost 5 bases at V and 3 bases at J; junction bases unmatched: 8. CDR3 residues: CASSPDRGWDTEAFF. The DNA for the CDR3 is TGTGCCAGCAGCCCTGACAGGGGTTGGGACACTGAAGCTTTCTTT.

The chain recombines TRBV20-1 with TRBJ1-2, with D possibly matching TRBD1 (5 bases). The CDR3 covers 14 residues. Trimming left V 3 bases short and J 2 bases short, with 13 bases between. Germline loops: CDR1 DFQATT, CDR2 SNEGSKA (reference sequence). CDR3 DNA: TGCAGTGCTAGTAGGCAGGGCAGCAACTATGGCTACACCTTC. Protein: CSASRQGSNYGYTF.

CDR3 sequence reads: CSAIGQIATNEKLFF. The CDR3 DNA is TGCAGTGCTATCGGACAGATTGCAACTAATGAAAAACTGTTTTTT. V and J are TRBV20-1 and TRBJ1-4; a weak D match, TRBD1 (6 bases). The CDR3 sequence is 15 residues long. Germline CDR1 DFQATT, CDR2 SNEGSKA (reference sequence). V was trimmed by 4 bases and J by 0 bases, leaving 12 bases between them.

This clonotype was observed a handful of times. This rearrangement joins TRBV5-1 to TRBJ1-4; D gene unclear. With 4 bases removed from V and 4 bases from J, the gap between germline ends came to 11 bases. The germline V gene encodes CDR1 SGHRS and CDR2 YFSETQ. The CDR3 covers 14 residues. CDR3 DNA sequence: TGCGCCAGCAGCCCATCGGACCTTAATGAAAAACTGTTTTTT. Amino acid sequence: CASSPSDLNEKLFF.

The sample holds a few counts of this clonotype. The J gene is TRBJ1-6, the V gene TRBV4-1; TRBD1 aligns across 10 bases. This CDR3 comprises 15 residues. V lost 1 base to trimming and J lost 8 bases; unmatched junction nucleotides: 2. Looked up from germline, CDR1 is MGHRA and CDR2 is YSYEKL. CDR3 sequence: CASSQAGQGDSPLHF. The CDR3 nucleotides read TGCGCCAGCAGCCAAGCTGGACAGGGGGATTCACCCCTCCACTTT.

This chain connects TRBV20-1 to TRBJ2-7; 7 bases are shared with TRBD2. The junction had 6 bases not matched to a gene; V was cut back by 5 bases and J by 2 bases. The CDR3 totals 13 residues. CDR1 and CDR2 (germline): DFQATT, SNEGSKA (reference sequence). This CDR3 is CSASGGTAYEQYF. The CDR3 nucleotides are TGCAGTGCTTCCGGGGGGACCGCCTACGAGCAGTACTTC.

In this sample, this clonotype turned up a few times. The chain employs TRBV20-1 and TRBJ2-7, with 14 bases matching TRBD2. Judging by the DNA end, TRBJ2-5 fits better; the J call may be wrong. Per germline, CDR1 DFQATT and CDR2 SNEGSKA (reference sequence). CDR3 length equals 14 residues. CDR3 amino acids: CSAKGTSGGQTQYF. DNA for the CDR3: TGCAGTGCTAAAGGGACTAGCGGGGGTCAGACCCAGTACTTC.

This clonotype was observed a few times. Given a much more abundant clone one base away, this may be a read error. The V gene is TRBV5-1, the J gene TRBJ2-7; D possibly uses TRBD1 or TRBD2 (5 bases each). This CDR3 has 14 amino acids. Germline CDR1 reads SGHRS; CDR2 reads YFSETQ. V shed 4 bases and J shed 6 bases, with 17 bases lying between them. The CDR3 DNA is TGCGCCAGCAGCGTGGGGACGGAGTTGCTCGAGCAGTACTTC. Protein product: CASSVGTELLEQYF.

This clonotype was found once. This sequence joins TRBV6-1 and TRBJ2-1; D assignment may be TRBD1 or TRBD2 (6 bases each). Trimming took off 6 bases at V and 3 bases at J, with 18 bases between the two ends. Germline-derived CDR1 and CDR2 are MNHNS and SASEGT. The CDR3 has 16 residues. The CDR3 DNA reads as TGTGCCAGCAGAGGTCTGCAGGGGAGGAACTACAATGAGCAGTTCTTC. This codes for CASRGLQGRNYNEQFF.

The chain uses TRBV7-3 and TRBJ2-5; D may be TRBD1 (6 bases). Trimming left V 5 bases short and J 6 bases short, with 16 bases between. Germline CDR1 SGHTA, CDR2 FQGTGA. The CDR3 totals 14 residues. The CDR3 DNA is TGTGCCAGCAGCCAAGGGGGAAAAGAAAAGACCCAGTACTTC. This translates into CASSQGGKEKTQYF.

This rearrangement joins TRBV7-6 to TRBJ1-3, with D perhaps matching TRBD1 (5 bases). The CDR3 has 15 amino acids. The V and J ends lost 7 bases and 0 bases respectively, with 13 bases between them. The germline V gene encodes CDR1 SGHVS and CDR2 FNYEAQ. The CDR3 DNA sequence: TGTGCCAGCATCCAGGGAGCCGGCTCTGGAAACACCATATATTTT. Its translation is CASIQGAGSGNTIYF. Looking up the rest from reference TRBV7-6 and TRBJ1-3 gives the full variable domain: GAGVSQSPRYKVTKRGQDVALRCDPISGHVSLYWYRQALGQGPEFLTYFNYEAQQDKSGLPNDRFSAERPEGSISTLTIQRTEQRDSAMYRCASIQGAGSGNTIYFGEGSWLTVV.

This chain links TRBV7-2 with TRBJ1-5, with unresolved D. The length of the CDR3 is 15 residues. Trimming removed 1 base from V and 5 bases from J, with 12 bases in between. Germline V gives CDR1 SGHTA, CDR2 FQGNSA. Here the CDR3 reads CASSLVVGPHQPQHF. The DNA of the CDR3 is TGTGCCAGCAGCTTAGTTGTGGGCCCCCATCAGCCCCAGCATTTT.

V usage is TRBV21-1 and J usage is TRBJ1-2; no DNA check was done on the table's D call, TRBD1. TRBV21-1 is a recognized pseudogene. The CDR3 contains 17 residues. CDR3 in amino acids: CASSNPRSREFYYGYTF. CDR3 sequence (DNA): TGTGCCAGCAGCAATCCCCGCTCCCGGGAATTTTACTATGGCTACACCTTC.

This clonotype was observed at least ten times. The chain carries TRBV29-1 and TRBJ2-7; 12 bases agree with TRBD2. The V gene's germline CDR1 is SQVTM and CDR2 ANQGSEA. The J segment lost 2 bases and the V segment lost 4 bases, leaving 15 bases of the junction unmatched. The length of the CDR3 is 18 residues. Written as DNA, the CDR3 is TGCAGCGTTGGACTGTGGACTAGCGGGGTATCGGCGGCCTACGAGCAGTACTTC. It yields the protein CSVGLWTSGVSAAYEQYF.

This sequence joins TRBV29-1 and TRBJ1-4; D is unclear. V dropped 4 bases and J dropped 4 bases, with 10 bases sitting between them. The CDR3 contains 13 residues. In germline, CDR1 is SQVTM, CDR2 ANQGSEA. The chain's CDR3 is CSVAEQSNEKLFF. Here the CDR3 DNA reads TGCAGCGTTGCCGAGCAGAGTAATGAAAAACTGTTTTTT.

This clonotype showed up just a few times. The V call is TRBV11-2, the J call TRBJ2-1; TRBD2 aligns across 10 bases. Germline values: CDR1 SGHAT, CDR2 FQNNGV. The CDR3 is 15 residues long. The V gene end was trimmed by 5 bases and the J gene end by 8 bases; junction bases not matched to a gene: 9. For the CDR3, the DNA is TGTGCCAGCAGCCTCGGTCCTAGCGGGGGCGATGAGCAGTTCTTC. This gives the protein CASSLGPSGGDEQFF.

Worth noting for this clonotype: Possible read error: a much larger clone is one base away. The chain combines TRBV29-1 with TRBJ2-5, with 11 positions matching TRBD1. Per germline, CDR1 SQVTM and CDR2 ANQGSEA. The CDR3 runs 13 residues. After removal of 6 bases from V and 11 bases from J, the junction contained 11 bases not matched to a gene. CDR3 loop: CSVRTGGFNEQYF. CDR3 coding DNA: TGCAGCGTGCGGACAGGGGGCTTCAATGAGCAGTACTTC. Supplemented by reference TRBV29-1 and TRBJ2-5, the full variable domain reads SAVISQKPSRDICQRGTSLTIQCQVDSQVTMMFWYRQQPGQSLTLIATANQGSEATYESGFVIDKFPISRPNLTFSTLTVSNMSPEDSSIYLCSVRTGGFNEQYFGPGTRLLVL.

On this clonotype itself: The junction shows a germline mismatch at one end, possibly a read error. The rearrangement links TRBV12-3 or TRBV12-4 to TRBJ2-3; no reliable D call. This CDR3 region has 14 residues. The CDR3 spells CASSLRGNTDAQYF. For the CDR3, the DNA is TGTGCCAGCAGTCTCCGCGGAAACACAGATGCGCAGTATTTT.

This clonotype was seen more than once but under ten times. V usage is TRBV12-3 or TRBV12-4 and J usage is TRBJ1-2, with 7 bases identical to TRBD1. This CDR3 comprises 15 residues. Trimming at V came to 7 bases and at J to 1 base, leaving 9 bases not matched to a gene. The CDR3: CASIPGQLSNYGYTF. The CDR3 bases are TGTGCCAGCATCCCGGGACAGCTAAGTAACTATGGCTACACCTTC.